These 11 T cell receptor beta chains were sequenced from one sample in a study of blood T cell repertoires in COVID-19. Assay: immunoSEQ multiplex PCR; the TCRdb copy retains only in-frame clones and omits some. This table holds hundreds of thousands of clones, roughly 90% found once. Sequencing used peripheral blood. These TCRs come from a young man with active or convalescent COVID-19.

The chain is built from TRBV6-4 and TRBJ2-2; D unresolved. There are 15 residues in the CDR3. Trimming took off 8 bases at V and 1 base at J, with 14 bases between the two ends. The germline CDR1 and CDR2 sequences are MRHNA and SNTAGT. The CDR3 loop reads CASPRPRQNTGELFF. As DNA, the CDR3 is TGTGCCAGCCCCCGGCCGCGACAGAACACCGGGGAGCTGTTTTTT.

The chain recombines TRBV10-3 with TRBJ2-7, with 9 bases that match TRBD2. CDR1 ENHRY and CDR2 SYGVKD come from the germline V gene. V gave up 5 bases and J gave up 5 bases; unmatched junction bases: 16. The CDR3 contains 17 residues. The CDR3 loop is CAISQHASGTSKDEQYF. In DNA form, the CDR3 reads TGTGCCATCAGTCAACACGCATCCGGGACTAGCAAGGACGAGCAGTACTTC.

The chain has TRBV15 and TRBJ2-5; 7 bases agree with TRBD2. CDR1 and CDR2 from the germline V gene are LNHNV and YYDKDF (reference sequence). Unmatched junction bases numbered 11, after V lost 1 base and J lost 6 bases. This CDR3 region has 16 residues. The CDR3 reads CATSRASGHSLKTQYF. The CDR3 DNA reads TGTGCCACCAGCAGAGCTAGCGGACATTCTTTGAAGACCCAGTACTTC. Complete variable domain (other parts from reference TRBV15 and TRBJ2-5): DAMVIQNPRYQVTQFGKPVTLSCSQTLNHNVMYWYQQKSSQAPKLLFHYYDKDFNNEADTPDNFQSRRPNTSFCFLDIRSPGLGDTAMYLCATSRASGHSLKTQYFGPGTRLLVL.

This chain uses TRBV5-8 with TRBJ1-5, with D tentatively TRBD1 (6 bases). The CDR3 is 15 amino acids. V lost 0 bases and J 1 base, leaving 8 bases between the germline ends. From germline, CDR1 is SGHTS and CDR2 YDEGEE. The CDR3 protein is CASSLDRASNQPQHF. The CDR3 DNA follows: TGTGCCAGCAGCTTGGACAGGGCCAGCAATCAGCCCCAGCATTTT.

The rearrangement links TRBV29-1 to TRBJ2-5; no firm D call. The germline CDR1 and CDR2 sequences are SQVTM and ANQGSEA. The V end was cut by 6 bases, the J end by 1 base, with 9 bases between. This CDR3 comprises 12 residues. CDR3 in DNA: TGCAGCGTAGCAGCGAGCCAAGAGACCCAGTACTTC. Translated: CSVAASQETQYF. Filled out from reference TRBV29-1 and TRBJ2-5, the complete variable domain reads SAVISQKPSRDICQRGTSLTIQCQVDSQVTMMFWYRQQPGQSLTLIATANQGSEATYESGFVIDKFPISRPNLTFSTLTVSNMSPEDSSIYLCSVAASQETQYFGPGTRLLVL.

This sequence joins TRBV6-5 and TRBJ2-1, with 10 bases lining up with TRBD2. CDR3 size: 14 residues. V lost 5 bases, J lost 8 bases, and 6 bases stayed unmatched. The germline V gene encodes CDR1 MNHEY and CDR2 SVGAGI. CDR3 residues: CASSSGGADDEQFF. DNA of the CDR3: TGTGCCAGCAGTAGCGGGGGGGCCGATGATGAGCAGTTCTTC.

V is TRBV28 and J is TRBJ2-1; 11 nucleotides match TRBD2. The trim removed 5 bases at V and 4 bases at J, leaving 13 bases unmatched. This CDR3 contains 18 residues. CDR1 and CDR2 from the germline V gene are MDHEN and SYDVKM. The CDR3 sequence is CASSASAAGTSGYNEQFF. In nucleotides, the CDR3 is TGTGCCAGCAGTGCCTCGGCAGCCGGGACTAGCGGATACAATGAGCAGTTCTTC. Full variable domain (remainder filled in from reference TRBV28 and TRBJ2-1): DVKVTQSSRYLVKRTGEKVFLECVQDMDHENMFWYRQDPGLGLRLIYFSYDVKMKEKGDIPEGYSVSREKKERFSLILESASTNQTSMYLCASSASAAGTSGYNEQFFGPGTRLTVL.

This chain links TRBV18 with TRBJ2-5, with 8 bases aligning to TRBD1. V was pared by 2 bases and J by 6 bases, with 5 bases of the junction left unmatched. This CDR3 spans 14 amino acids. Germline assignment: CDR1 KGHSH and CDR2 LQKENI. CDR3 nucleotide sequence: TGTGCCAGCTCACCAGGACAGGGTTTAAAGACCCAGTACTTC. It specifies CASSPGQGLKTQYF.

This chain uses TRBV28 with TRBJ2-7; TRBD1 aligns across 8 bases. From germline, CDR1 is MDHEN and CDR2 SYDVKM. The length of the CDR3 is 16 residues. J gave up 2 bases and V 0 bases, and 6 bases lay outside the gene matches. The CDR3 region is CASSLWRTGKAYEQYF. CDR3 in DNA: TGTGCCAGCAGTTTATGGAGGACAGGGAAAGCCTACGAGCAGTACTTC.

The CDR3 loop is CASTSSDSNLLVVGGYTF. The CDR3 nucleotides are TGTGCCAGCACCAGTAGTGACAGCAACCTTTTAGTCGTTGGTGGCTACACCTTC. The chain joins TRBV7-9 to TRBJ1-2; tentative D call: TRBD1 (5 bases). CDR1 and CDR2 from the germline V gene are SEHNR and FQNEAQ (reference sequence). Trimming took off 7 bases at V and 7 bases at J, with 31 bases between the two ends. CDR3 length: 18 residues.

V is TRBV21-1 and J is TRBJ1-6; the table gives TRBD1 as D, unverified against the DNA. TRBV21-1 is tagged as a pseudogene. The CDR3 consists of 13 residues. In DNA form, the CDR3 reads TGTGCCAGCAGCAAAGTCAGATTTTCACCCCTCCACTTT. Protein product: CASSKVRFSPLHF.